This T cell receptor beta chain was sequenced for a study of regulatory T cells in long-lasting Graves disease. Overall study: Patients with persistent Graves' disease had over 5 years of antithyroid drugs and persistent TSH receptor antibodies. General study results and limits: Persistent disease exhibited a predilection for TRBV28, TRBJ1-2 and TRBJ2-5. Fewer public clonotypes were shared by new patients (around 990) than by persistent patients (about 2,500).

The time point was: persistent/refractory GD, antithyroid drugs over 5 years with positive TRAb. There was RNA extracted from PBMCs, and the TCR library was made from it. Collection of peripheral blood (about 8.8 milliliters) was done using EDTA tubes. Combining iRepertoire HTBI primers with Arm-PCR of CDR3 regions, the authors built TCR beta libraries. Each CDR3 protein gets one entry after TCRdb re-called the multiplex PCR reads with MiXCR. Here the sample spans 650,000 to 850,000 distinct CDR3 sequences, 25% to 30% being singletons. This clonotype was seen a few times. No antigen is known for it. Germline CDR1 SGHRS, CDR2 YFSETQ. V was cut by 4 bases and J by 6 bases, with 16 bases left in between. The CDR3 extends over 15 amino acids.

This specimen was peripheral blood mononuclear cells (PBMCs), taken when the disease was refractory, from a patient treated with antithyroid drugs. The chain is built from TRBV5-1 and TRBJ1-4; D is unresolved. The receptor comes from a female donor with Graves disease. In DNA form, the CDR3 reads TGCGCCAGCAGCCCGCCGGGAGCGAGCTATGAAAAACTGTTTTTT. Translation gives CASSPPGASYEKLFF.